A single count supports the clone carrying this TCR beta chain. This specimen comes from a study of T cells after yellow fever vaccination. TCRdb recomputed calls from the 5' RACE reads with MiXCR, one row per CDR3 protein. The sample gives roughly 340,000 distinct CDR3 sequences, approximately 4% of which show up once; roughly 26% is in the top ten. Material: PBMCs, obtained 5 days after the yellow fever booster vaccination. This TCR came from a man aged 18 to 29 who received the YFV17D yellow fever vaccine.

The CDR3 DNA follows: TGCGCCAGCAGCCCGGGACAGGGGTTGCGATCACCCCTCCACTTT. Amino acid sequence: CASSPGQGLRSPLHF. The chain recombines TRBV5-1 with TRBJ1-6; 10 bases match TRBD1. Germline V gene sequence: CDR1 SGHRS, CDR2 YFSETQ. This CDR3 spans 15 amino acids. J lost 10 bases, V lost 4 bases, and 8 bases had no gene match.